This section outlines one T cell receptor beta chain sequence together with its context. Its recognized antigen is unknown. Per-base quality was not reported, and no clone a single base away is much larger than it. These data belong to a study of cytomegalovirus exposure and HLA in healthy donors (dated by TCRdb to 2016 to 2017). For context, the study as a whole: An earlier analysis of some 600 of the donors reported about 260 Gb of sequence data and 117 million unique TCR beta sequences obtained from around 170 million T cells. About 300 gigabases of sequencing data and approximately 93 million unique TCR sequences were included in an early release covering roughly 600 HLA-typed donors. The genetic ancestry cluster associated with self-reported Caucasian donors included about 84% of the roughly 410 genotyped donors. The study aimed to test whether signatures of past pathogen exposure could be identified by cataloging public T cell receptors. The study used immunosequencing to profile the T cell repertoires of some 600 subjects and linked those repertoires to cytomegalovirus serostatus. A separate validation cohort of over a hundred different subjects was used in addition to the roughly 700-subject first cohort. The study combined high-throughput TCR immunosequencing, statistical association of individual TCRs with disease status, and machine learning to predict cytomegalovirus infection status. A later analysis re-examined previously published TCR beta repertoires from more than 650 donors and added high-resolution HLA genotyping to investigate patterns of TCR occurrence. Rather than drawing on any new phenotypic data, the later analysis identified candidate immune exposures from TCR beta sequences and the way those sequences occurred across donors. An earlier analysis of nearly 600 of the donors applied high-throughput TCR beta sequencing to assess whether each TCR beta V gene segment acted as functional or pseudogenic. Donor age, sex, ethnicity and CMV serostatus were collected together with the repertoire data. A later genetic analysis took genome-wide SNP genotypes for about 65% of the roughly 670 donors and used that subset as a discovery cohort. All discovery cohort repertoires had been generated using a single sequencing platform. HLA typing included class I and class II loci at four-digit resolution. Typing coverage differed by locus: A, B, C, DRB1 and DQB1 were typed in roughly 629-640 donors, DQA1 in about 560, DPA1 in 606, and DPB1 in 450 to 490. Roughly 5 DR-DQ haplotypes were handled as single units for association and clustering, since linkage in the cohort was strong. Among around 400 genotyped donors of the cohort, an average of approximately 230,000 unique TCR beta nucleotide sequences were sequenced per donor, roughly 18% of them non-productive.

The cohort consisted of 600 or so healthy bone marrow donors. Cohort members were all nominally healthy when sampled, although unrecorded immune exposures were likely present. The donor was CMV seronegative and belonged to the group of around 350 seronegative cohort members. Every donor gave a peripheral blood sample, and the peripheral blood mononuclear cells from that sample were used for TCR beta sequencing. The Qiagen DNeasy Blood Extraction Kit was used to extract genomic DNA from the blood cell samples. Study-wide conclusions, independent of this receptor: In a later analysis, most CMV-associated TCR beta chains were found to appear HLA-restricted, with HLA associations seemingly driven largely by CMV exposure. Only TCR beta chains were sequenced in this cohort, and the absence of alpha or paired-chain data limited detectable features. In a later analysis, several top co-occurrence clusters were reported to appear linked to parvovirus B19, influenza, CMV and Epstein-Barr virus. Because HLA typing was missing for some donors at each locus, association tests included only the typed subset. It was suggested by the authors that the approach could potentially be generalized to other disease states and immunological phenotypes. An association between a missense DCLRE1C variant and V-gene and J-gene trimming of TCR beta chains was found in a later genetic analysis and replicated in an independent cohort. In vitro tests confirmed that a few of the cytomegalovirus-associated TCR beta chains recognize cytomegalovirus antigens. A later analysis found that HLA-associated TCR beta chains were more clonally expanded and had lower generation probabilities than equally common non-associated chains. A further reported finding was that TCR beta sequences accurately predicted the HLA-A and HLA-B alleles for most subjects in the first cohort. CMV serostatus was the only immune exposure information available for the cohort. According to a later analysis, TCR association rates differed among HLA loci, with DRB1 alleles showing the most associated TCRs and HLA-C alleles showing the fewest. Some IMGT-functional V segments, including TRBV6-2 and TRBV6-3, could not be told apart with the 87-base-pair reads, so those segments were excluded. The classifier was reported to diagnose cytomegalovirus status with high specificity and sensitivity in both the original cohort and the validation cohort. Seventeen rarely observed V segments, including chromosome 9 orphons, were excluded from the earlier analysis of 550 to 700 of the donors because counts were too low. When HLA alleles, especially DR and DQ, strongly co-occurred, attributing TCR associations to individual alleles was difficult. A total of around 150 TCR beta chains were listed by the study as associated with cytomegalovirus. Most TCR sequences were observed very rarely across donors, whereas some public TCRs were present in many individuals. At a false discovery rate of 0.05, a later analysis linked 16,951 TCR beta sequences to specific HLA alleles. Presence/absence analyses assumed roughly uniform sequencing depth across donors, an assumption that may not hold. A cluster of highly shared sequence variants was judged likely to be a technical artifact of the sequencing pipeline. Linkage disequilibrium might explain the correlated functional status among segregating V segments, but an unknown experimental factor could not be excluded. In a later genetic analysis, fewer N-insertions in productive TCRs were reported among donors in an Asian-associated ancestry cluster than the approximately 630-donor mean. An earlier analysis of 450 to 750 of the donors showed that most TCR beta V segments appeared in productive rearrangements either about 90% or about 30% of the time, which broadly matched IMGT annotations.

Library generation was performed with the immunoSEQ multiplex PCR assay. A mixture of 60 forward primers for TCR Vbeta segments and 13 reverse primers for TCR Jbeta segments was used in the multiplex PCR. The CDR3 region of rearranged TCR beta genes was amplified from genomic DNA with a multiplex PCR assay. The Illumina HiSeq System was used to sequence the amplified TCR beta libraries as 87-base-pair reads. The authors' analysis ran thus. A later analysis tallied roughly 76 million unique TCR beta chains across the 666 repertoires, and approximately 9.9 million of those chains were shared by two or more donors. Raw reads were error-corrected and collapsed into unique sequences by a nearest-neighbor algorithm in which closely related sequences were merged to remove PCR and sequencing errors. V, D and J gene segments were assigned by aligning CDR3 sequences to IMGT reference sequences. For a sequence to be retained, a match of at least six nucleotides to both a V gene segment and a J gene segment was required. Rearrangements were classified as productive when the CDR3 lacked stop codons and remained in frame with V and J, and all other rearrangements were classified as non-productive. Following IMGT convention, CDR3 was defined as the stretch from the second conserved V-encoded cysteine to the conserved J-encoded phenylalanine. In an earlier analysis of roughly 580 of the donors, sequences lacking an unambiguous match to a single V gene segment were excluded. In an earlier analysis of some 590 of the donors, V segments were called functional above 56.7% productive rearrangements and were called segregating when the between-donor standard deviation exceeded 5%. A statistical classification framework was built for diagnosing cytomegalovirus status from the catalog of TCR beta chain sequences. In a later analysis, V and J genes were assigned by comparing TCR nucleotide sequences against IMGT/GENE-DB human TR gene sequences. The TCRdist pipeline was used in a later analysis to assign CDR3 sequences and most-parsimonious VDJ recombination scenarios. A later analysis defined each TCR beta chain by its CDR3 amino acid sequence plus V-gene family, and excluded reads lacking a unique V-gene family. A later analysis removed nearly 600 highly shared, low-generation-probability nucleotide sequences to deal with suspected cross-contamination and a sequencing artifact. A later analysis calculated a clonal expansion index for each public chain from normalized within-repertoire ranks of inferred template counts. In a later analysis, generation probabilities were computed with a VDJ recombination model fitted to out-of-frame rearrangements, and the resulting probabilities were checked against IGoR. Hypergeometric tests were used in a later analysis to score TCR-TCR, TCR-HLA and TCR-CMV co-occurrence, with a repertoire-size bias correction applied to the TCR pairs. In a later analysis, false discovery rates were estimated by permuting HLA or CMV assignments 20 times. In a later analysis, co-occurring TCRs were grouped with DBSCAN, and TCRdist sequence similarity was added when clustering was performed within HLA-allele-positive subsets. For co-occurrence clustering, repertoires with fewer than 30,000 or more than 120,000 public chains were excluded, along with a handful of repertoires with anomalous nucleotide sharing. TCRdb retrieved this table from immuneACCESS and kept in-frame rearrangements only. Not all clones are present; in checked studies, unresolved V genes account for under half, and no reason is known for the remainder. Clonal size and the V and J genes are those of that table, whereas D and trimming came from the DNA. This sample gives 90,000 to 150,000 clones in total; approximately 15% of them show up just once. The ten top clones hold under 2.5% of the sample.

V is pared back by 5 bases and J by 5 bases, with 15 bases lying between the germline termini. Sequences SGHTA (CDR1) and FQGNSA (CDR2) are obtained from the germline V gene. The CDR3 holds 14 amino acids from the cysteine to the phenylalanine. Here the CDR3 DNA is all that survives: 42 bases in frame from base 1. The origin of this receptor is a woman in her late teens or twenties in good health and CMV-seronegative. The receptor chain draws on TRBV7-2 and TRBJ1-1; tentative D gene TRBD1, with 5 bases matching. Sequencing used PBMCs. The DNA sequence is TGTGCCAGCAGCAGTCAGGGTGGAGGGACTGAAGCTTTCTTT. This sequence encodes CASSSQGGGTEAFF.